The 4 T cell receptor beta chains given below trace back to one sample, sequenced in a study of graft-versus-host responses after intestinal transplantation. No antigen has been assigned to these receptors. TCRdb's copy holds only in-frame clones and misses some; the assay was immunoSEQ multiplex PCR. The sample holds more than 100,000 clones, 93% seen once. This specimen was unstimulated CD8+ T cells sorted from spleen or lymph node cells, taken before intestinal transplant. All receptors derive from a human donor who received an intestinal transplant.

This rearrangement joins TRBV9 to TRBJ2-2; maybe TRBD2 (7 bases). The V end was cut by 0 bases, the J end by 4 bases, with 16 bases between. The CDR3 consists of 17 residues. Germline CDR1 SGDLS, CDR2 YYNGEE. CDR3: CASSVGGGPSGTGELFF. The CDR3 nucleotides are TGTGCCAGCAGCGTAGGGGGGGGGCCTAGCGGCACCGGGGAGCTGTTTTTT.

V is TRBV6-1 and J is TRBJ2-7; maybe TRBD1 (6 bases). Germline V gene sequence: CDR1 MNHNS, CDR2 SASEGT. V shed 3 bases and J shed 0 bases, with 12 bases lying between them. The CDR3 is made up of 15 amino acids. CDR3 sequence: CASSEWDTSSYEQYF. CDR3 bases: TGTGCCAGCAGTGAGTGGGACACTAGCTCCTACGAGCAGTACTTC.

The chain joins TRBV6-6 to TRBJ2-2, with D perhaps being TRBD1 or TRBD2 (5 bases each). Germline V lookup: CDR1 MNHNY, CDR2 SVGAGI (reference sequence). The CDR3 has 13 amino acids. V was shortened by 7 bases and J by 7 bases, with 13 bases between the two germline ends. The CDR3 nucleotides read TGTGCCAGCACCCAATGGGGGATCGGGGAGCTGTTTTTT. Translated, it gives CASTQWGIGELFF.

The chain uses TRBV10-2 and TRBJ1-2; D is unresolved. Trimming took off 5 bases at V and 8 bases at J, with 15 bases between the two ends. This CDR3 has 13 amino acids. Germline CDR1 and CDR2: WSHSY and SAAADI. The CDR3 nucleotides are TGCGCCAGCAGTTCCCGGGGTGGGAAGGGCTACACCTTC. It translates to CASSSRGGKGYTF.